This T cell receptor beta chain emerged from a study of T-cell reconstitution after alpha-beta-depleted transplantation in children (TCRdb year 2016). For the study in its entirety: T-cell immune reconstitution after TCRalphabeta/CD19-depleted allogeneic hematopoietic cell transplantation in children was quantitatively tracked in the study by means of TCR repertoire profiling.

At the junction V is shortened by 3 bases and J by 1 base; bases outside the gene matches: 5. From its cysteine to its phenylalanine, the CDR3 spans 15 amino acids. Just the 45-base CDR3 DNA is kept, in frame starting at base 1. The germline V gene (reference sequence) sets CDR1 to LNHNV and CDR2 to YYDKDF. The label giving this sample's treatment or condition can be read as: allogeneic hematopoietic cell transplantation with graft depleted of TCRalphabeta T cells and CD19 B cells. Transplant recipients were children who received TCRalphabeta/CD19-depleted allogeneic hematopoietic cell grafts. Study-wide conclusions, independent of this receptor: In some patients, high TCRbeta diversity at day 60 was attributed to recipient T cells and intrathymic progenitors that had survived conditioning. Over subsequent months, a decline in hyperexpanded clone frequencies was noted, and after one year, T-cell counts and TCRbeta diversity were mostly ascribed to newly produced T cells. The apparently early alphabetaT-cell count recovery about two months after transplant was reportedly dependent on only several hundred rapidly expanded clones derived from non-depleted graft cells.

The library was prepared using PCR. Sequenced on an Illumina HiSeq 2500. To normalize quantification of the TCRbeta repertoire, the TCR libraries were built with molecular barcoding that relied on unique molecular identifiers. TCRdb cleaned the public reads at Q25 with fastp, built clones with MiXCR and kept in-frame beta chains. Rows are combined by CDR3 protein, so each entry shows the most common genes and DNA. This sample is represented by under 750,000 distinct CDR3 sequences; under 25% of them were singletons. Together, the top ten hold around an eighth of the sample. The sample holds a few counts of this clonotype. There is no known antigen for this receptor. Nothing much larger sits one base from this clone, and base qualities are not available.

This material consisted of PBMCs, mostly from graft donor cells, taken 360 days after TCRalphabeta/CD19-depleted stem cell transplant. The receptor was derived from a boy under three years old who had a stem cell transplant for acute myeloid leukemia, so the T cells may come from the graft donor. Here the chain combines TRBV15 and TRBJ2-5; the central 7 bases match TRBD2. The DNA sequence is as follows: TGTGCCACCAGCAGGGAAGGGACTACCCAAGAGACCCAGTACTTC. Its protein is CATSREGTTQETQYF.